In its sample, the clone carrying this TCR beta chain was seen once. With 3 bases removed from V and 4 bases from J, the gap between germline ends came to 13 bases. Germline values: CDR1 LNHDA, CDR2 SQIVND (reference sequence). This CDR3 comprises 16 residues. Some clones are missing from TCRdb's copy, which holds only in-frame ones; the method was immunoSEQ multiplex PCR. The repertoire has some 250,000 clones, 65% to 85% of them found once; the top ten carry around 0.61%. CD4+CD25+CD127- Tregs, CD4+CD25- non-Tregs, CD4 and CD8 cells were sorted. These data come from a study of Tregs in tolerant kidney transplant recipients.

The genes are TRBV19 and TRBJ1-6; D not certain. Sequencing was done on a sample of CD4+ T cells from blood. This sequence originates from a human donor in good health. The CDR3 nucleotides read TGTGCCAGTAGTATTAATCTGGCGGATTATAATTCACCCCTCCACTTT. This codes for CASSINLADYNSPLHF.